What follows are 26 T cell receptor beta chains derived from one specimen sequenced in a study of esophageal squamous cell carcinoma under preoperative chemotherapy. TCRdb fed the PCR reads into MiXCR, producing one record per CDR3 protein. The table includes about 30,000 distinct CDR3 sequences, roughly half detected once. Time point: before preoperative PTX-NDP chemotherapy. This specimen was collected from a patient given preoperative chemotherapy. The receptors here all came from a human donor with esophageal squamous cell carcinoma. The donor label of this sample is uncertain.

V gene TRBV27 combines with J gene TRBJ2-4, with TRBD2 matching 8 bases. Judging by the DNA end, TRBJ2-7 fits better; the J call may be wrong. The CDR3 sequence is 14 residues long. CDR1 MNHEY and CDR2 SMNVEV come from the germline V gene (reference sequence). The CDR3 loop is CASSLTAGGLEQYF. The DNA for the CDR3 is TGTGCCAGCAGTTTAACCGCGGGAGGTCTCGAGCAGTACTTC.

J is TRBJ2-4 and V is TRBV27, with D perhaps being TRBD1 or TRBD2 (5 bases each). The J call is in doubt because the DNA end fits TRBJ2-5 better. The CDR3 sequence is 15 residues long. Germline CDR1 MNHEY, CDR2 SMNVEV (reference sequence). This CDR3 is CASSPPRGEGETQYF. As DNA, the CDR3 is TGTGCCAGCAGTCCCCCGAGGGGAGAGGGAGAGACCCAGTACTTC.

This clonotype came up many times. The chain is built from TRBV7-9 and TRBJ1-2; TRBD1 aligns across 7 bases. J was trimmed by 7 bases and V by 1 base; bases with no gene match: 3. Germline CDR1 is SEHNR and CDR2 is FQNEAQ (reference sequence). The CDR3 totals 13 residues. This CDR3 reads CASSLGGGSGYTF. The CDR3, as DNA: TGTGCCAGCAGCTTAGGAGGGGGCAGTGGCTACACCTTC.

As to this clonotype: The germline gene is not matched at one end of the junction; a read error may be the cause. The chain recombines TRBV11-3 with TRBJ2-5, with 9 bases matching TRBD1. This CDR3 has 16 residues. Per germline, CDR1 SGHNT and CDR2 YENEEA. CDR3 sequence reads: CVSSRNRGREMGGPYF. The CDR3 region has the DNA TGTGTCAGCAGCCGTAACAGGGGGCGAGAGATGGGGGGGCCATACTTC.

CDR3 in amino acids: CASAPTSGSYNEQYF. CDR3 DNA: TGTGCCAGCGCGCCGACTAGCGGGAGCTACAATGAGCAGTACTTC. The V and J genes are TRBV6-4 and TRBJ2-5, with TRBD2 matching over 12 bases. Trimming cost V 8 bases and J 11 bases; bases outside gene matches: 15. The CDR3 is 15 amino acids. Germline-derived CDR1 and CDR2 are MRHNA and SNTAGT.

By sample share, this clonotype is medium-sized (0.01 to 0.1%). J is TRBJ1-6 and V is TRBV6-5; TRBD1 matches 9 bases. The CDR3 covers 13 residues. Trimming removed 8 bases from V and 5 bases from J; junction bases left unmatched: 1. The V gene's germline CDR1 is MNHEY and CDR2 SVGAGI. The CDR3 reads CASGDRDNSPLHF. The CDR3, as DNA: TGTGCCAGCGGGGACAGGGATAATTCACCCCTCCACTTT.

The chain uses TRBV6-4 and TRBJ2-3; TRBD2 matches at 8 bases. The germline V gene has CDR1 MRHNA and CDR2 SNTAGT. This CDR3 spans 16 amino acids. The junction had 8 bases not matched to a gene; V was cut back by 2 bases and J by 4 bases. Written as DNA, the CDR3 is TGTGCCAGCAGTGACATGCGAGTAGCGGGATCAGATACGCAGTATTTT. Protein: CASSDMRVAGSDTQYF.

The V gene is TRBV7-6, the J gene TRBJ2-7; 7 nucleotides line up with TRBD1. The ends lost 5 bases at V and 3 bases at J; junction bases unmatched: 7. The germline V gene has CDR1 SGHVS and CDR2 FNYEAQ. This CDR3 has 14 amino acids. CDR3 in amino acids: CASSGRQGGYEQYF. CDR3 sequence (DNA): TGTGCCAGCAGCGGACGACAGGGTGGCTACGAGCAGTACTTC.

The rearrangement links TRBV27 to TRBJ2-3; 8 nucleotides agree with TRBD2. The CDR3 loop spans 18 amino acids. V was pared by 5 bases and J by 6 bases, with 19 bases of the junction left unmatched. Germline CDR1 is MNHEY and CDR2 is SMNVEV (reference sequence). CDR3 DNA sequence: TGTGCCAGCAGTCCCGTCACGGGGGCGGGAGGCCGGGGGGATACGCAGTATTTT. Its protein is CASSPVTGAGGRGDTQYF.

This clonotype was recorded once. One junction end disagrees with the germline gene, perhaps due to a read error. V gene TRBV7-1 combines with J gene TRBJ2-4; D may be TRBD2 (6 bases). TRBV7-1 is an open reading frame, and its role is uncertain. The CDR3 is 15 amino acids. CDR3 residues: CASGSGVKAKNTQYF. The DNA for the CDR3 is TGTGCCAGCGGCTCGGGGGTGAAGGCCAAAAACACGCAGTACTTC.

The chain joins TRBV7-2 to TRBJ2-2; 8 nucleotides match TRBD1. Germline trimming cut 5 bases from V and 7 bases from J; bases unmatched to any gene: 6. The germline CDR1 and CDR2 sequences are SGHTA and FQGNSA. This CDR3 has 14 amino acids. This CDR3 is CASSQRQGNGELFF. The DNA of the CDR3 is TGTGCCAGCAGCCAAAGACAGGGGAACGGGGAGCTGTTTTTT. Together with reference TRBV7-2 and TRBJ2-2, the CDR3 gives the full variable domain: GAGVSQSPSNKVTEKGKDVELRCDPISGHTALYWYRQSLGQGLEFLIYFQGNSAPDKSGLPSDRFSAERTGGSVSTLTIQRTQQEDSAVYLCASSQRQGNGELFFGEGSRLTVL.

This clonotype was counted only a few times. It may be a read error: a sequence one base away is much more abundant. The V gene is TRBV7-9, the J gene TRBJ2-4, with 7 bases aligning to TRBD2. Germline CDR1 and CDR2: SEHNR and FQNEAQ (reference sequence). V dropped 1 base and J dropped 13; count of bases not matched to a gene: 16. The CDR3 totals 16 residues. CDR3 sequence (DNA): TGTGCCAGCAGCTTAGGAAGCGGGATCGTAAACAATGAGCAGTACTTC. Amino acids: CASSLGSGIVNNEQYF. Drawing the rest from reference TRBV7-9 and TRBJ2-4, the complete variable domain is DTGVSQNPRHKITKRGQNVTFRCDPISEHNRLYWYRQTLGQGPEFLTYFQNEAQLEKSRLLSDRFSAERPKGSFSTLEIQRTEQGDSAMYLCASSLGSGIVNNEQYFGAGTRLSVL.

On this clonotype: The junction and the germline gene differ at one end; a read error may be behind it. The chain links TRBV7-3 to TRBJ2-4; 7 nucleotides align to TRBD2. The CDR3 extends over 17 amino acids. The germline CDR1 and CDR2 sequences are SGHTA and FQGTGA. The CDR3, as DNA: TGTGCCAGCAGCTCGGGGCCCGGGGGAGGGATCCAAGACATCCAGTACTTC. Residues: CASSSGPGGGIQDIQYF.

A few counts support this clonotype. The rearrangement joins TRBV12-3 or TRBV12-4 to TRBJ2-2; D possibly corresponds to TRBD2 (5 bases). The closer fit of TRBJ2-3 to the DNA end suggests the J call may be wrong. This CDR3 contains 15 residues. The CDR3: CASSFTTVNTGEQYF. CDR3 DNA: TGTGCCAGCAGTTTTACAACAGTGAACACCGGGGAGCAGTATTTT.

This clonotype has a count of ten or more. This chain connects TRBV25-1 to TRBJ2-1, with 11 nucleotides matching TRBD2. This CDR3 comprises 24 residues. CDR1 is MGHDK and CDR2 is SYGVNS in the germline V gene. V was pared by 4 bases and J by 6 bases, with 32 bases of the junction left unmatched. In DNA form, the CDR3 reads TGTGCCAGCAGTGTGTCCGGGACCTCGGGAGCGGTTAGCGGGAGGGCCTTTTACCGCAATGAGCAGTTCTTC. Translating it yields CASSVSGTSGAVSGRAFYRNEQFF.

There are many counts of this clonotype. This sequence joins TRBV7-2 and TRBJ2-2, with D possibly matching TRBD1 (6 bases). V lost 2 bases, J lost 5 bases, and 15 bases lay in between. The CDR3 covers 16 residues. CDR1 is SGHTA and CDR2 is FQGNSA in the germline V gene. As DNA, the CDR3 is TGTGCCAGCAGCTTAAAGAGAACAGGGCAAACCGGGGAGCTGTTTTTT. Translated, it gives CASSLKRTGQTGELFF.

Notes on this clonotype: This CDR3 fails to terminate in the conserved phenylalanine or tryptophan, so it likely reflects a read error. The chain combines TRBV6-1 with TRBJ2-5; either TRBD1 or TRBD2 may supply D (5 bases each). The assigned J gene may be wrong: the sequence end matches TRBJ2-7 better. CDR1 and CDR2 (germline): MNHNS, SASEGT. The CDR3 loop spans 15 amino acids. CDR3 nucleotides: TGTGCCAGCAGTGCGAGGGGACCGCCAACCTACGAGCAGTACATC. As protein: CASSARGPPTYEQYI.

The genes are TRBV6-2 or TRBV6-3 and TRBJ2-7; no reliable D call. V lost 9 bases and J 0 bases, leaving 12 bases between the germline ends. Germline V gene data show CDR1 as MNHEY and CDR2 as SVGEGT. The CDR3 covers 13 residues. CDR3 nucleotides: TGTGCCAGTAGAGTCTCCCTCTCCTACGAGCAGTACTTC. It specifies CASRVSLSYEQYF.

This clonotype occurred many times. The chain uses TRBV11-2 and TRBJ2-5; D ambiguous. This CDR3 is 13 amino acids long. Deletions cut 1 base from V and 2 bases from J, with 5 bases between. CDR1 and CDR2 (germline): SGHAT, FQNNGV. CDR3 sequence (DNA): TGTGCCAGCAGCTTAGCCAGGCAAGAGACCCAGTACTTC. Residues: CASSLARQETQYF.

Concerning this clonotype itself: One end of the junction does not line up with germline, which may come from a read error. The rearrangement uses TRBV7-2 and TRBJ2-5, with D perhaps matching TRBD2 (5 bases). The DNA matches TRBJ2-4 better at its end, which makes the J call doubtful. There are 14 residues in the CDR3. Germline assignment: CDR1 SGHTA and CDR2 FQGNSA. The DNA of the CDR3 is TGTGCCGGCAGCGGCGGACGAGACAAAAACATTCAGTACTTC. Its protein is CAGSGGRDKNIQYF.

This clonotype occurred a few times. This rearrangement joins TRBV27 to TRBJ1-1; 7 bases agree with TRBD1. The germline gives CDR1 MNHEY, CDR2 SMNVEV (reference sequence). With 5 bases clipped from V and 8 bases from J, the junction kept 8 bases outside the gene matches. The length of the CDR3 is 13 residues. The CDR3 coding sequence is TGTGCCAGCAGTCAAAGGGGGCGTAGGGAAGCTTTCTTT. Translating it yields CASSQRGRREAFF.

Ten or more counts support this clonotype. Written as DNA, the CDR3 is TGTGCCAGCAGCTTAGCGGGCCCCTACGAGCAGTACTTC. It translates to CASSLAGPYEQYF. The V call is TRBV7-2, the J call TRBJ2-7; D is unresolved. V was shortened by 0 bases and J by 2 bases, with 5 bases between the two germline ends. The CDR3 extends over 13 amino acids. Germline CDR1 reads SGHTA; CDR2 reads FQGNSA.

This rearrangement joins TRBV19 to TRBJ1-1, with D hard to call. Germline values: CDR1 LNHDA, CDR2 SQIVND (reference sequence). V lost 3 bases and J lost 6, with 14 bases in between. CDR3 length: 14 amino acids. In DNA, the CDR3 is TGTGCCAGTAGTATTAGGCGGGGAAAGGCTGAAGCTTTCTTT. It translates to CASSIRRGKAEAFF.

The V call is TRBV6-1, the J call TRBJ2-2, with TRBD2 matching over 8 bases. The CDR3 has 15 residues. The ends lost 4 bases at V and 0 bases at J; junction bases unmatched: 1. Germline V lookup: CDR1 MNHNS, CDR2 SASEGT. CDR3 region: CASSAGLANTGELFF. CDR3 nucleotides: TGTGCCAGCAGTGCGGGACTAGCGAACACCGGGGAGCTGTTTTTT.

As regards this clonotype: One end of the junction does not line up with germline, which may come from a read error. V usage is TRBV7-9 and J usage is TRBJ2-2, with a weak D call TRBD1 (5 bases). The CDR3 contains 17 residues. CDR1 is SEHNR and CDR2 is FQNEAQ in the germline V gene (reference sequence). The CDR3 nucleotides read TGTGCCAGCAGTCAAAGTGGCCAGACAGTGAACACAGAGGAGCTGTATTTT. It is translated as CASSQSGQTVNTEELYF.

Comment on this clonotype: A junction boundary mismatches the germline segment, possibly from a read error. The rearrangement joins TRBV7-8 to TRBJ2-2; the D gene is possibly TRBD2 (6 bases). This CDR3 contains 14 residues. The germline V gene has CDR1 SGHVS and CDR2 FQNEAQ. The DNA for the CDR3 is TGTGCCAGCAGCCCGGGACTGTACACCGGGAAGCTGTATTTT. It yields the protein CASSPGLYTGKLYF.